This T cell receptor (beta chain) is from a study of shared clonotypes between healthy human individuals. For the study at large: Three plates were used per donor for CD4 naive, three for CD4 memory, two for CD8 naive and one for CD8 memory. General study points: Lower generation probabilities were found for non-shared clonotypes than for those shared by all four donors.

As to this clone: Antigen unknown.

Repertoires were generated with immunoSEQ multiplex PCR, while TCRdb's copy carries only in-frame clones and drops some. The sample carries some 580,000 clones, roughly 98% recorded once. The CDR3 loop spans 14 amino acids. Trimming took off 2 bases at V and 3 bases at J, with 11 bases between the two ends. Germline CDR1 is SNHLY and CDR2 is FYNNEI. Naive CD8 cells lacked CD45RO, underwent positive selection for CCR7 and left out terminally differentiated effector memory CD45RA+ cells. Every donor was a Caucasian adult from Nashville, Tennessee. This TCR derives from a young man in good health. The chain has TRBV2 and TRBJ2-7; a possible D gene is TRBD2 (5 bases). The sample consisted of naive CD8+ T cells sorted from blood. The CDR3 DNA follows: TGTGCCAGCAGTGAAACGGGGATTAGCTACGAGCAGTACTTC. As protein: CASSETGISYEQYF.